The 23 T cell receptor beta chains in this list originate from one sample, sequenced in a study of shared clonotypes between healthy human individuals (dated by TCRdb to 2018 to 2021). Library construction relied on the immunoSEQ multiplex PCR assay. The source is immuneACCESS, and TCRdb retained only in-frame sequences with V and J called. Part of the clones is not carried over; for the studies checked, unresolved V genes explain less than half of this, and the remainder is unexplained. Across this sample there are about 1,900,000 clones, with just under 95% seen only once. The ten biggest clones cover 1.2% of the sample. CD8 naive samples were obtained by positive selection for CCR7 among CD45RO-negative cells, yielding a CD45RA+CCR7+ population from which TemRA cells were excluded. The source material was naive CD8+ T cells sorted from blood. The meaning of the sample's cell subset or site label: CD45RA+CCR7+. These receptors were collected from a man aged 18 to 30 in good health.

The rearrangement uses TRBV5-5 and TRBJ2-3; 7 nucleotides align to TRBD1. The CDR3 consists of 17 residues. Germline trimming cut 6 bases from V and 1 base from J; bases unmatched to any gene: 14. Germline V gene lookup returns CDR1 SGHKS and CDR2 YYEKEE (reference sequence). CDR3 DNA sequence: TGTGCCAGCAACGTAGAGACAGGGAGTTATGGCACAGATACGCAGTATTTT. It yields the protein CASNVETGSYGTDTQYF.

J is TRBJ1-1 and V is TRBV5-1, with TRBD1 as a possible D gene (6 bases). The V gene lost 0 bases and the J gene lost 7 bases, with 10 bases spanning the gap. CDR1 and CDR2 (germline): SGHRS, YFSETQ. This CDR3 has 13 residues. Here the CDR3 reads CASSLATGFEAFF. DNA for the CDR3: TGCGCCAGCAGCTTGGCCACAGGGTTTGAAGCTTTCTTT.

J is TRBJ2-2 and V is TRBV5-5; no clear D gene. CDR1 is SGHKS and CDR2 is YYEKEE in the germline V gene (reference sequence). Trimming took off 0 bases at V and 5 bases at J, with 5 bases between the two ends. The CDR3 is 13 residues long. CDR3 sequence reads: CASSLGSTGELFF. The CDR3 DNA sequence: TGTGCCAGCAGCTTGGGAAGTACCGGGGAGCTGTTTTTT.

This clone turned up a few times. V is TRBV2 and J is TRBJ1-6; D unclear. The CDR3 sequence is 14 residues long. V lost 7 bases and J 2 bases, leaving 9 bases between the germline ends. CDR1 and CDR2 from the germline V gene are SNHLY and FYNNEI. CDR3 region: CASKAAAYNSPLHF. The CDR3 coding sequence is TGTGCCAGCAAGGCGGCCGCCTATAATTCACCCCTCCACTTT.

A note on this clone: This is likely a read error, given that the CDR3 carries no conserved phenylalanine or tryptophan at its end. J is TRBJ2-7 and V is TRBV30; D possibly corresponds to TRBD2 (6 bases). V was trimmed by 0 bases and J by 0 bases, leaving 12 bases between them. The CDR3 totals 15 residues. In germline, CDR1 is GTSNPN, CDR2 SVGIG (reference sequence). The CDR3 DNA reads as TGTGCCTGGAGTGTACCAGCGGGCAGCTCCTACGAGCAGTACCTC. Translated, it gives CAWSVPAGSSYEQYL.

This sequence joins TRBV18 and TRBJ2-5; 7 bases agree with TRBD1. Germline CDR1 reads KGHSH; CDR2 reads LQKENI. Trimming took 4 bases from V and 1 from J; bases not matched to a gene: 9. CDR3 length equals 16 residues. Here the CDR3 DNA reads TGTGCCAGCTCACACCCGGGACAGTATTTCCAAGAGACCCAGTACTTC. Its protein is CASSHPGQYFQETQYF.

Points on this clone: Different DNA sequences within this sample yield the same CDR3. The CDR3 loop is CASSVGDGIYEQYF. DNA of the CDR3: TGTGCCAGCAGCGTAGGGGACGGAATCTACGAGCAGTACTTC. The V and J genes are TRBV9 and TRBJ2-7, with D perhaps TRBD1 or TRBD2 (5 bases each). The CDR3 totals 14 residues. The germline gives CDR1 SGDLS, CDR2 YYNGEE. The V and J ends lost 0 bases and 3 bases respectively, with 10 bases between them.

The chain carries TRBV11-2 and TRBJ2-1; TRBD2 matches at 12 bases. The trim removed 0 bases at V and 5 bases at J, leaving 5 bases unmatched. CDR3 length equals 17 residues. CDR1 SGHAT and CDR2 FQNNGV come from the germline V gene. CDR3 sequence (DNA): TGTGCCAGCAGCTTAGAGGGACTAGCGGGTCCCAACAATGAGCAGTTCTTC. It translates to CASSLEGLAGPNNEQFF.

The chain has TRBV5-5 and TRBJ1-2; D may be TRBD1 (6 bases). CDR3 length: 13 amino acids. The germline CDR1 and CDR2 sequences are SGHKS and YYEKEE (reference sequence). Trimming pared 4 bases from V and 9 bases from J, leaving 16 bases between. The CDR3 nucleotides are TGTGCCAGCAGCCTAGGGACACTCCTAAGCTACACCTTC. This gives the protein CASSLGTLLSYTF. The variable domain in full, with the rest retrieved from reference TRBV5-5 and TRBJ1-2, is DAGVTQSPTHLIKTRGQQVTLRCSPISGHKSVSWYQQVLGQGPQFIFQYYEKEERGRGNFPDRFSARQFPNYSSELNVNALLLGDSALYLCASSLGTLLSYTFGSGTRLTVV.

Of note for this clone: Different DNA sequences within this sample yield the same CDR3. This chain connects TRBV18 to TRBJ2-7; the match to TRBD1 covers 7 bases. The CDR3 is made up of 13 amino acids. With 5 bases clipped from V and 3 bases from J, the junction kept 4 bases outside the gene matches. Germline values: CDR1 KGHSH, CDR2 LQKENI. CDR3 loop: CASSVGQNYEQYF. In nucleotides, the CDR3 is TGTGCCAGCTCAGTGGGACAGAACTACGAGCAGTACTTC.

The rearrangement links TRBV25-1 to TRBJ1-1; D possibly corresponds to TRBD1 (5 bases). Looked up from germline, CDR1 is MGHDK and CDR2 is SYGVNS. The CDR3 contains 15 residues. Trimming pared 5 bases from V and 0 bases from J, leaving 13 bases between. DNA for the CDR3: TGTGCCAGCAGTCAGAGCAGGGAAGTGAACACTGAAGCTTTCTTT. It is translated as CASSQSREVNTEAFF.

The genes are TRBV28 and TRBJ1-5; no definite D call. Germline CDR1 MDHEN, CDR2 SYDVKM. With 1 base removed from V and 0 bases from J, the gap between germline ends came to 7 bases. The CDR3 loop spans 15 amino acids. CDR3 coding DNA: TGTGCCAGCAGTTTATTGGGAAATAGCAATCAGCCCCAGCATTTT. This translates into CASSLLGNSNQPQHF.

The chain combines TRBV5-4 with TRBJ2-7, with unresolved D. The CDR3 covers 11 residues. Germline CDR1 is SGHNT and CDR2 is YYREEE (reference sequence). The V gene lost 10 bases and the J gene lost 5 bases, with 13 bases spanning the gap. The CDR3 is CAYRGLDEQYF. CDR3 bases: TGTGCCTATCGTGGGTTGGACGAGCAGTACTTC.

V is TRBV6-1 and J is TRBJ2-7, with 7 positions matching TRBD1. Looked up from germline, CDR1 is MNHNS and CDR2 is SASEGT. The CDR3 has 15 amino acids. V lost 3 bases and J lost 3; bases outside the gene matches: 8. The CDR3 reads CASSDPPGQSYEQYF. CDR3 DNA sequence: TGTGCCAGCAGTGACCCCCCGGGACAGAGCTACGAGCAGTACTTC.

The V call is TRBV4-2, the J call TRBJ2-7; D is possibly TRBD2 (6 bases). This CDR3 comprises 15 residues. Trimming removed 4 bases at V and 3 bases at J, with 16 bases between. CDR1 LGHNA and CDR2 YNFKEQ come from the germline V gene. In nucleotides, the CDR3 is TGTGCCAGCAGCCCGTTGGGCGGGGAATTCTACGAGCAGTACTTC. Translated, it gives CASSPLGGEFYEQYF.

CDR3 in amino acids: CASSGTGTGGGEQYF. The CDR3 DNA reads TGTGCCAGCAGCGGCACCGGGACAGGGGGCGGCGAGCAGTACTTC. The V gene is TRBV11-1, the J gene TRBJ2-7; TRBD1 aligns across 12 bases. The V gene end was trimmed by 5 bases and the J gene end by 6 bases; junction bases not matched to a gene: 8. The CDR3 is 15 residues long. Germline values: CDR1 SGHAT, CDR2 FQDESV (reference sequence).

V is TRBV5-4 and J is TRBJ1-6; D uncertain. The V gene lost 3 bases and the J gene lost 0 bases, with 19 bases spanning the gap. Germline V gives CDR1 SGHNT, CDR2 YYREEE (reference sequence). The CDR3 covers 19 residues. This chain's CDR3 is CASSSTLTGPSSYNSPLHF. CDR3 in DNA: TGTGCCAGCAGCTCTACGCTGACTGGTCCGAGCTCCTATAATTCACCCCTCCACTTT.

This chain connects TRBV7-6 to TRBJ2-3, with 13 bases matching TRBD2. The germline V gene encodes CDR1 SGHVS and CDR2 FNYEAQ. The CDR3 is made up of 18 amino acids. V gave up 5 bases and J gave up 5 bases; unmatched junction bases: 13. In DNA form, the CDR3 reads TGTGCCAGCAGCCAAATGGGGACTAGCGGGGCCCAGGGAGATACGCAGTATTTT. Translation: CASSQMGTSGAQGDTQYF.

V is TRBV10-2 and J is TRBJ2-7, with TRBD1 identical over 7 bases. CDR3 size: 14 residues. With 5 bases clipped from V and 3 bases from J, the junction kept 7 bases outside the gene matches. Germline CDR1 and CDR2: WSHSY and SAAADI. This chain's CDR3 is CASSPGTAYYEQYF. The CDR3 DNA is TGCGCCAGCAGTCCCGGGACAGCTTACTACGAGCAGTACTTC.

This clone was seen once. The V and J genes are TRBV21-1 and TRBJ1-1. TRBV21-1 constitutes a pseudogene. CDR3 size: 14 residues. The DNA for the CDR3 is TGTGCCAGCAGCAAAGTCAGTGGGGACACTGAAGCTTTCTTT. Translating gives CASSKVSGDTEAFF.

The rearrangement uses TRBV9 and TRBJ2-7; possibly TRBD2 for D (5 bases). The V gene lost 0 bases and the J gene lost 5 bases, with 21 bases spanning the gap. CDR3 size: 17 residues. Germline assignment: CDR1 SGDLS and CDR2 YYNGEE. The CDR3 DNA sequence: TGTGCCAGCAGCGTAGCGGGAAATGTTGGCGCTCAGGACGAGCAGTACTTC. This translates into CASSVAGNVGAQDEQYF.

The V call is TRBV13, the J call TRBJ2-2; D call uncertain. Germline V gene lookup returns CDR1 PRHDT and CDR2 FYEKMQ (reference sequence). V gave up 2 bases and J gave up 3 bases, with 4 bases separating them. The CDR3 consists of 13 residues. CDR3 bases: TGTGCCAGCAGCTTAATGTACACCGGGGAGCTGTTTTTT. It yields the protein CASSLMYTGELFF. Full variable domain (remainder filled in from reference TRBV13 and TRBJ2-2): AAGVIQSPRHLIKEKRETATLKCYPIPRHDTVYWYQQGPGQDPQFLISFYEKMQSDKGSIPDRFSAQQFSDYHSELNMSSLELGDSALYFCASSLMYTGELFFGEGSRLTVL.

The V gene is TRBV13, the J gene TRBJ2-7; a possible D gene is TRBD2 (7 bases). The CDR3 has 15 amino acids. V was shortened by 6 bases and J by 0 bases, with 15 bases between the two germline ends. CDR1 is PRHDT and CDR2 is FYEKMQ in the germline V gene (reference sequence). CDR3 coding DNA: TGTGCCAGCAGTCCCTTGGGGGGGGCCTCCTACGAGCAGTACTTC. As protein: CASSPLGGASYEQYF.